The rows below give T cell receptor beta chains drawn from one sample of a study of tumor-infiltrating lymphocytes in primary liver carcinoma. Via MiXCR, TCRdb re-called the multiplex PCR reads, giving one row per CDR3 protein. Of roughly 22,000 distinct CDR3 sequences in the sample, over 75% were seen once. Sequenced: liver tumor tissue from sampling region 2. The receptor source for this set is a woman in her 30s with primary liver carcinoma and hepatitis B virus infection. CDR3s include the opening cysteine and the closing phenylalanine or tryptophan. The D gene is left open where the match is weak. Rows may omit the clone size; those that give it use once, few, many or a size class.

size | D | J | V | DNA | CDR3
many | NA | TRBJ2-3 | TRBV7-9 | TGTGCCAGCACACCCAGGGGGGGGAAACTCACAGATACGCAGTATTTT | CASTPRGGKLTDTQYF
few | NA | TRBJ1-2 | TRBV6-2/TRBV6-3 | TGTTTCAGCAGTTACCTCCGAGATGGCTACACCTTC | CFSSYLRDGYTF
NA | TRBD2 | TRBJ2-5 | TRBV10-2 | TGCGCCAGCAGTGAGTCGGGACCCAATTTCGGACTAGTGGGAGAACAAGAGACCCAGTACTTC | CASSESGPNFGLVGEQETQYF
many | NA | TRBJ2-5 | TRBV6-1 | TGTGCCAGCAGGGGTTTGAGAGGGGAGACCCAGTACTTC | CASRGLRGETQYF
NA | NA | TRBJ2-3 | TRBV10-3 | TGTGCCATCAGTGGCATCAGTGGGCCTAGCACAGATACGCAGTATTTT | CAISGISGPSTDTQYF
many | NA | TRBJ1-1 | TRBV9 | TGTGCCAGCAGCGTAGCCCACTCGGGCACTGAAGCTTTCTTT | CASSVAHSGTEAFF
NA | NA | TRBJ2-7 | TRBV28 | TGTACTAGCAGCCTCCCTTTGGACGGATGGTACTCTTACGAGCAGTACTTC | CTSSLPLDGWYSYEQYF
NA | TRBD2 | TRBJ2-1 | TRBV12-3/TRBV12-4 | TGTGCCAGGAGCCTGTCCGTGACTAGCGGACTTAAGCAGTTCTTC | CARSLSVTSGLKQFF
NA | TRBD1 | TRBJ1-1 | TRBV11-2 | TGTGCCAGCAGCGCTCGGGATAGGGGGCGCAAGAGGAGGAGTAACATTGAAGCTTTCTTT | CASSARDRGRKRRSNIEAFF
NA | NA | TRBJ2-5 | TRBV29-1 | TGCAGCGTTGAAGAGAGAAACGAGACCCAGTACTTC | CSVEERNETQYF
many | NA | TRBJ2-2 | TRBV29-1 | TGCAGCGTTGTGGCATGGGACGGGGAGCTGTTTTTT | CSVVAWDGELFF
NA | TRBD2 | TRBJ2-2 | TRBV11-3 | TGTGACAGCAACTTACGCCGGACTAGCGGGAGGGCCGGAGAGGGCGGGGAGCTGTTTTTT | CDSNLRRTSGRAGEGGELFF
NA | TRBD2 | TRBJ2-3 | TRBV11-2 | TGTGTCAGCAGCTTCACCTTTGGGTCTAGCGGGAGTTTAGATACGCAGTATTTC | CVSSFTFGSSGSLDTQYF
once | TRBD2 | TRBJ2-3 | TRBV5-4 | TGTGCCAGCAGTAACCCTGCAGCTAGCGGGTGTCGGACAGATACGCAGTATTTT | CASSNPAASGCRTDTQYF
NA | NA | TRBJ2-3 | TRBV5-4 | TGTAGCAGCAGTAACCCGGTGGCTAGTGGGAGTCGGACAGATACGCAGTATTTT | CSSSNPVASGSRTDTQYF
once | TRBD1 | TRBJ1-1 | TRBV11-2 | TGTGCCAGCAGCGCTCGGGACAGGGGGCACAAGAGGTGGAGTAGCACTAAAGCTTTCTTT | CASSARDRGHKRWSSTKAFF
medium-sized | TRBD2 | TRBJ2-7 | TRBV6-1 | TGTGCCAGCAGCCAGCGGGAGGTGTACGAGCAGTACTTC | CASSQREVYEQYF
NA | TRBD2 | TRBJ2-3 | TRBV5-4 | TGTACCAGCAGTAACCCGGCGGCTAGCGGGAGTCGGACAGATAGGCAGTTTTTT | CTSSNPAASGSRTDRQFF
NA | NA | TRBJ2-7 | TRBV11-2 | TGTGCCAGCAGCATGGGCTCAAACTACGAGCGGTACTTC | CASSMGSNYERYF
NA | NA | TRBJ2-3 | TRBV12-3/TRBV12-4 | TGTGCCAGCAGTTATCCCCCTCCTAGCACAGATAAACAGTATTTT | CASSYPPPSTDKQYF
NA | NA | TRBJ2-5 | TRBV15 | TGTGCCACCAGCAGAGATTGGGAGACCAAGTACTTC | CATSRDWETKYF
NA | TRBD2 | TRBJ2-2 | TRBV6-5 | TGTGCTGGCAGTTATGGACTAGCGCCGAACACAGGGGAGCTGTTTTTT | CAGSYGLAPNTGELFF
NA | TRBD1 | TRBJ2-7 | TRBV4-3 | TGCGCCAGCAACCAAGATCGATGGACAGGGTGGGATCAGTACTTC | CASNQDRWTGWDQYF
NA | NA | TRBJ2-1 | TRBV14 | TGTGCCAGCAGCCAACCCAATGAACAGTTCTTC | CASSQPNEQFF
NA | NA | TRBJ1-2 | TRBV7-2 | TGTGCCAGCAGCACATACACTCACCTTGACGGCTACACCTTC | CASSTYTHLDGYTF
large | NA | TRBJ2-3 | TRBV24-1 | TGTGCCACCAGTGATGCTATCGGGACGGTGACGCAGTATTTT | CATSDAIGTVTQYF
NA | NA | TRBJ1-1 | TRBV6-5 | TGTGCCAGCAGTTATGGGGGCAGCAGAAGGGGAACTGAAGCTTTCTTT | CASSYGGSRRGTEAFF
once | NA | TRBJ2-4 | TRBV11-1 | TGTGCCAGTAGCTTAGCCGAGACAGGTTATGGCGTTCAGTACTTC | CASSLAETGYGVQYF
NA | TRBD2 | TRBJ2-7 | TRBV5-1 | TGCGCCAGCAGCTATACCAGCGGGGATACCTACGACCAGTACTTC | CASSYTSGDTYDQYF
once | NA | TRBJ1-3 | TRBV10-3 | TGTGCTATCAGTGAGTCAGCTTCTAGAAACACCATATATTTT | CAISESASRNTIYF